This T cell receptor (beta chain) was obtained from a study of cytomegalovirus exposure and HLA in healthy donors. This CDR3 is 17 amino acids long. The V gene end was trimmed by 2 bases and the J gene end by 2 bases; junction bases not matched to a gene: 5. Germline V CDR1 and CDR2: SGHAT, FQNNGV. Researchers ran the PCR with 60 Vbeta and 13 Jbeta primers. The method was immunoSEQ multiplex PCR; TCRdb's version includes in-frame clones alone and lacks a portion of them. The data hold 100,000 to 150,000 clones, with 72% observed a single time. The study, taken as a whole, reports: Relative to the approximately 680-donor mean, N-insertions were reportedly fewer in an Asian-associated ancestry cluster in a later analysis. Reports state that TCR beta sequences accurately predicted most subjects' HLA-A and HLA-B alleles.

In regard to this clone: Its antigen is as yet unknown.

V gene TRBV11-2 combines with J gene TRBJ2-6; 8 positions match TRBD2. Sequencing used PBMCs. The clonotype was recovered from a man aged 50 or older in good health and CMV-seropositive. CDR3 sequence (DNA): TGTGCCAGCAGCTTAACTGGGCGGGGGGCTGGGGCCAACGTCCTGACTTTC. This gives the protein CASSLTGRGAGANVLTF.